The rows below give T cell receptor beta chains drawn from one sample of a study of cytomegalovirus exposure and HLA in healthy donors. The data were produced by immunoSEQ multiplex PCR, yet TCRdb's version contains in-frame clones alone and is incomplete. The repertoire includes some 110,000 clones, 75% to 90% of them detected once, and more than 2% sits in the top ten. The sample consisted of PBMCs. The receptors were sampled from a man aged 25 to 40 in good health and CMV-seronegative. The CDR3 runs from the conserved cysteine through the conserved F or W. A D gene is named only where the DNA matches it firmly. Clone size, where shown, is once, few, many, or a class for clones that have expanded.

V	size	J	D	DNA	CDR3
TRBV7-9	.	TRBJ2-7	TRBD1	TGTGCCAGCAGCCCATCGACAGGGGCCTACGAGCAGTACTTC	CASSPSTGAYEQYF
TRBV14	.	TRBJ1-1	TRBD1	TGTGCCAGTGGACAGGGGACGGCTTTCTTT	CASGQGTAFF
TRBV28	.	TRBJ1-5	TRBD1	TGTGCCAGCAGTTTCAGGACAGGGGCCAATCAGCCCCAGCATTTT	CASSFRTGANQPQHF
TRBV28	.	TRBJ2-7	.	TGTGCCAGCAGTTTAACTGGACAGTACGAGCAGTACTTC	CASSLTGQYEQYF
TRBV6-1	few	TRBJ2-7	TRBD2	TGTGCCAGCAGTGAAACTAGCGGGTCCTCCTACGAGCAGTACTTC	CASSETSGSSYEQYF
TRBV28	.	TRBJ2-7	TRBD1	TGTGCCAGCAGTATCGCCGGGACAGGTTATGGGCAGTACTTC	CASSIAGTGYGQYF
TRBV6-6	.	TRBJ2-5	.	TGTGCCAGCAGCCCTACAGGGTGGGGAGAGACCCAGTACTTC	CASSPTGWGETQYF
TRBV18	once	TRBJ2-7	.	TGTGCCAGCTCACCTCGAGCTACGTACGAGCAGTACTTC	CASSPRATYEQYF
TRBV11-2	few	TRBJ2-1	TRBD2	TGTGCCAGCAGCTTACTAGCGGGGGGGCCCAATGAGCAGTTCTTC	CASSLLAGGPNEQFF
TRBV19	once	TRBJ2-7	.	TGTGCCAGTAGTCGCCAGGCAGCCTACGAGCAGTACTTC	CASSRQAAYEQYF
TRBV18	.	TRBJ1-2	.	TGTGCCAGCTCACCTTTACAGGGATCGGACTATGGCTACACCTTC	CASSPLQGSDYGYTF
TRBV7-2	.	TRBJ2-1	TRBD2	TGTGCCAGCAGTCGAAGCGGGGGGGCCTACAATGAGCAGTTCTTC	CASSRSGGAYNEQFF
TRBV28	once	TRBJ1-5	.	TGTGCCAGCAGTTCCTCCCCCAGCAATCAGCCCCAGCATTTT	CASSSSPSNQPQHF
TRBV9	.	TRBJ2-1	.	TGTGCCAGCAGCGTAGAGGCCGGGAGTGAGCAGTTCTTC	CASSVEAGSEQFF
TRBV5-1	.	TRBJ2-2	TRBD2	TGCGCCAGCAGCTTGACCCCTAGCGGGGGCCAGAACACCGGGGAGCTGTTTTTT	CASSLTPSGGQNTGELFF
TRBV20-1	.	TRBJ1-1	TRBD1	TGCAGTGCAACGCAGGGGGTGATGCCTTTCTTT	CSATQGVMPFF
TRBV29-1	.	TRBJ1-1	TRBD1	TGCAGCGTTGGACAGGGAAGGGAGAGGACTGAAGCTTTCTTT	CSVGQGRERTEAFF
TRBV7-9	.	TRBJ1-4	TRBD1	TGTGCCAGCAGCCGACAGGGGGTTCTATCAACTAATGAAAAACTGTTTTTT	CASSRQGVLSTNEKLFF
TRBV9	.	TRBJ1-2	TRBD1	TGTGCCAGCAGCGTCCGGGACAGTAAAGGCTACACCTTC	CASSVRDSKGYTF
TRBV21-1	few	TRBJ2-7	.	TGTGCCAGCAGCAAAGGCGGCGAGCAGTACTTC	CASSKGGEQYF
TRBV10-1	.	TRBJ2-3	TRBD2	TGCGCCAGCAGCTCCGGACTAGCGGGGGCCCTCACAGATACGCAGTATTTT	CASSSGLAGALTDTQYF
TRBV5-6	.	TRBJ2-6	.	TGTGCCAGCAGCTTGAAGGCAGGGACTGGGGCCAACGTCCTGACTTTC	CASSLKAGTGANVLTF
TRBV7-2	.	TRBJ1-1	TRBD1	TGTGCCAGCAGCTTAGTTGGGACAGGGACGAACGCTGAAGCTTTCTTT	CASSLVGTGTNAEAFF
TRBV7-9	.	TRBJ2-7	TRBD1	TGTGCCAGCAGCTTACAGGGGGTTGGCGAGCAGTACTTC	CASSLQGVGEQYF
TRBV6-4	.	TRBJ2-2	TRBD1	TGTGCCAGCAGTCCGACCGGGACAGCAATACTCACCGGGGAGCTGTTTTTT	CASSPTGTAILTGELFF
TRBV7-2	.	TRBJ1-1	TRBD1	TGTGCCAGCAGCTCGACAGGGGGTGGCACTGAAGCTTTCTTT	CASSSTGGGTEAFF
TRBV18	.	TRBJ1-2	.	TGTGCCAGCTCACCCTTAACAGCAAACTATGGCTACACCTTC	CASSPLTANYGYTF
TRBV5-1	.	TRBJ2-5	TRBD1	TGCGCCAGCAGCTCCACGGGACAGGGTGCCCAGTACTTC	CASSSTGQGAQYF
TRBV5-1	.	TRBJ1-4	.	TGCGCCAGCAGCTACTCAGGGCAGTTAGCTAATGAAAAACTGTTTTTT	CASSYSGQLANEKLFF
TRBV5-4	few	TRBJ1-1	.	TGTGCCAGCAGCTCACGAGCCTTTGACACTGAAGCTTTCTTT	CASSSRAFDTEAFF
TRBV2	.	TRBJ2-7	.	TGTGCCAGCAGGGCGGGGACAGCGAGCTCCTACGAGCAGTACTTC	CASRAGTASSYEQYF
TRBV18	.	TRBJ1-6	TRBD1	TGTGCCAGCTCATATTCACCGGGACAGGGGGTCGGGTCCTATAATTCACCCCTCCACTTT	CASSYSPGQGVGSYNSPLHF
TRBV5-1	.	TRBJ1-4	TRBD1	TGCGCCAGCAGCAGCGGACAGGGGCGGGAAAAACTGTTTTTT	CASSSGQGREKLFF
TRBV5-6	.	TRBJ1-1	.	TGTGCCAGCAGCTGGGGGGACTTAGGACAGAACACTGAAGCTTTCTTT	CASSWGDLGQNTEAFF
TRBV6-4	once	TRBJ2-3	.	TGTGCCAGCAGTGACCTACGGGGAGATACGCAGTATTTT	CASSDLRGDTQYF
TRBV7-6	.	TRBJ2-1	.	TGTGCCAGCAGCCCGTCGGGGGTCGAGCAGTTCTTC	CASSPSGVEQFF
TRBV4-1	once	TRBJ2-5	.	TGCGCCAGCAGCCAAGATCGAGCGGGCGCTCAAGAGACCCAGTACTTC	CASSQDRAGAQETQYF
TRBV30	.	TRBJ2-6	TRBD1	TGTGCCTGGTTCCGGGACAGGGGGCGCTCTGGGGCCAACGGCCTGACTTTC	CAWFRDRGRSGANGLTF
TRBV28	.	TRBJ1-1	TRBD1	TGTGCCAGCAGCCCATTGGCAGGGGGTCGCACTGAAGCTTTCTTT	CASSPLAGGRTEAFF
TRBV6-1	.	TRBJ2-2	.	TGTGCCAGCAGTGAGAATTCAGGGAACACCGGGGAGCTGTTTTTT	CASSENSGNTGELFF
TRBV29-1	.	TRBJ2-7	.	TGCAGCGTTGAAGCTAACAGGGGAGGATACGAGCAGTACTTC	CSVEANRGGYEQYF
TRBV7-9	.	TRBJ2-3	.	TGTGCCAGCAGCCAGGACACTAACACAGATACGCAGTATTTT	CASSQDTNTDTQYF
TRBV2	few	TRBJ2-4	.	TGTGCCAGCAGTGAGGCAGCCTATTCAAACAGTCAGTACTTC	CASSEAAYSNSQYF
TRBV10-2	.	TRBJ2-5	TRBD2	TGCGCCAGCAGTGAGTCACTAGCGGGGACCCCACAAGAGACCCAGTACTTC	CASSESLAGTPQETQYF
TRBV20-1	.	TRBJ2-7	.	TGCAGTGCTGCCCACAGCTACGAGCAGTACTTC	CSAAHSYEQYF